This T cell receptor beta chain stems from a study of T cells in Graves' hyperthyroidism and ophthalmopathy. Amplified TCR beta CDR3 regions derived from RNA transcripts. During a first-round RT-PCR of the TCR CDR3, the HTBI primer set was used. TCRdb redid the calling of the multiplex PCR reads with MiXCR, one entry per CDR3 protein. The profile shows roughly 420,000 distinct CDR3 sequences, approximately 14% of them singletons. Deletions cut 2 bases from V and 0 bases from J, with 14 bases between. CDR3 size: 17 residues. Germline CDR1 is MDHEN and CDR2 is SYDVKM. This receptor was obtained from a woman aged 18-29 years with Graves' hyperthyroidism. The chain combines TRBV28 with TRBJ1-3; a possible D gene is TRBD1 (5 bases). Sequenced sample: blood. The CDR3 loop is CASSLRTNTFSGNTIYF. The CDR3, as DNA: TGTGCCAGCAGTTTAAGGACAAACACTTTCTCTGGAAACACCATATATTTT.